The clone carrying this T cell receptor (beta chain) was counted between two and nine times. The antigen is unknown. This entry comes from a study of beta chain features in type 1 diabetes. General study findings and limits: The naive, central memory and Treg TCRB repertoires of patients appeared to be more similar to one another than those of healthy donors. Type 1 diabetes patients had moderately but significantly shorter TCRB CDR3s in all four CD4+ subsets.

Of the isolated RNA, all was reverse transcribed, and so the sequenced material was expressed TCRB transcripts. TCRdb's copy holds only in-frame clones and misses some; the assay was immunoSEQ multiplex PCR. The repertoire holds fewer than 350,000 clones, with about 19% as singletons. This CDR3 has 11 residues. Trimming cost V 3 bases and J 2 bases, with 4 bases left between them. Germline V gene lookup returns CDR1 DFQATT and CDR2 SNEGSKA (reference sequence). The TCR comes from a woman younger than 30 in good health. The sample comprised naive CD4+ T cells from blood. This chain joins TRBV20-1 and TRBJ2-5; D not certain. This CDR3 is CSARYQETQYF. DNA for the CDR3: TGCAGTGCTAGGTATCAAGAGACCCAGTACTTC.